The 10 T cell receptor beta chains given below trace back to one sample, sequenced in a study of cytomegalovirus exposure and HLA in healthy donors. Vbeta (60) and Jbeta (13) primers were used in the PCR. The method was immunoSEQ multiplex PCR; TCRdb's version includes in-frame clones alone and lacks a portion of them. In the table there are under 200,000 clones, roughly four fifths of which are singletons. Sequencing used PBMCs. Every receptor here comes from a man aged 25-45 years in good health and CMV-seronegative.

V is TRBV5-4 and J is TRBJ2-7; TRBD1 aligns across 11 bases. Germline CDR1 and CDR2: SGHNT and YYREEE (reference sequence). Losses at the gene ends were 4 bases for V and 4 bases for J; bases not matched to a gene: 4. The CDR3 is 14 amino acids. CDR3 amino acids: CASSSGQGAYEQYF. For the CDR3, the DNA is TGTGCCAGCAGCAGCGGACAGGGGGCTTACGAGCAGTACTTC.

The CDR3 DNA reads TGTGCCAGCAGCTCATCCGGGACAGGGAGACCTGAAGCTTTCTTT. Translating gives CASSSSGTGRPEAFF. V is TRBV5-4 and J is TRBJ1-1, with 9 nucleotides matching TRBD1. CDR3 length equals 15 residues. After removal of 3 bases from V and 6 bases from J, the junction contained 9 bases not matched to a gene. Germline V gene data show CDR1 as SGHNT and CDR2 as YYREEE (reference sequence).

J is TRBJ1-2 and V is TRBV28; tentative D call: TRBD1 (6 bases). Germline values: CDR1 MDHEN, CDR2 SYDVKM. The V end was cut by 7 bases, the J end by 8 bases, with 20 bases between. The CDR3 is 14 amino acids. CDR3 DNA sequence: TGTGCCAGCATGCCCGGGGACATCCTCCGGGGCTACACCTTC. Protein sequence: CASMPGDILRGYTF.

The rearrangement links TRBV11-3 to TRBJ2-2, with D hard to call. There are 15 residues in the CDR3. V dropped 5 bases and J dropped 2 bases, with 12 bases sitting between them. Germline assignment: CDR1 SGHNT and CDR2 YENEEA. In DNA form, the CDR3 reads TGTGCCAGCAGCCGGCGGCAACAAAACACCGGGGAGCTGTTTTTT. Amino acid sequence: CASSRRQQNTGELFF. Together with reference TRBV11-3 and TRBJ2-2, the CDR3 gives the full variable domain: EAGVVQSPRYKIIEKKQPVAFWCNPISGHNTLYWYLQNLGQGPELLIRYENEEAVDDSQLPKDRFSAERLKGVDSTLKIQPAELGDSAVYLCASSRRQQNTGELFFGEGSRLTVL.

CDR3 bases: TGTGCCAGTAGTACCCTCTTCGTAGGACAGGGGGCTGGAACCGGGGAGCTGTTTTTT. It yields the protein CASSTLFVGQGAGTGELFF. The rearrangement joins TRBV19 to TRBJ2-2; 11 bases fit TRBD1. The trim removed 4 bases at V and 5 bases at J, leaving 15 bases unmatched. This CDR3 is 19 amino acids long. Looked up from germline, CDR1 is LNHDA and CDR2 is SQIVND (reference sequence).

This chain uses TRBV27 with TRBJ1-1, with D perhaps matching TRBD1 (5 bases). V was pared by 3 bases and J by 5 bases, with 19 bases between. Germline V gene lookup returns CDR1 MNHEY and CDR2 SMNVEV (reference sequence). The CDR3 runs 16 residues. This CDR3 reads CASSLSIGLGGTEAFF. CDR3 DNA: TGTGCCAGCAGTTTGAGTATAGGGTTGGGGGGGACTGAAGCTTTCTTT.

The CDR3 coding sequence is TGTGCCAGCAGCTCCGGGACTAGCCCTGTGAAGCAGTACTTC. This codes for CASSSGTSPVKQYF. This sequence joins TRBV7-9 and TRBJ2-7, with 9 bases fitting TRBD2. This CDR3 has 14 amino acids. J was trimmed by 8 bases and V by 4 bases; bases with no gene match: 9. From germline, CDR1 is SEHNR and CDR2 FQNEAQ (reference sequence).

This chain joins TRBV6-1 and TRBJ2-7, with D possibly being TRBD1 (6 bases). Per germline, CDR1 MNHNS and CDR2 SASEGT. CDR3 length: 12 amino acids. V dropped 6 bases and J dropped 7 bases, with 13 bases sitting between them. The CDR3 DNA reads TGTGCCAGCAGCCAGGGGTTAGGGGAGCAGTACTTC. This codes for CASSQGLGEQYF.

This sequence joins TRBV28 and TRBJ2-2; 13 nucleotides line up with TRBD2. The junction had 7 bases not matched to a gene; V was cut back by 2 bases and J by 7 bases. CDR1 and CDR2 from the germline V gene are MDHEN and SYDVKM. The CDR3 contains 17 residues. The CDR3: CASSLRTSGSLYGELFF. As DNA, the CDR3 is TGTGCCAGCAGTTTAAGGACTAGCGGGAGTTTATACGGGGAGCTGTTTTTT.

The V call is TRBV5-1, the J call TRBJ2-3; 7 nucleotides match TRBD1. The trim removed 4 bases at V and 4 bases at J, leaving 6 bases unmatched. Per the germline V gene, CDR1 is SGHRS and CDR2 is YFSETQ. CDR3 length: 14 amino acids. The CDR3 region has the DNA TGCGCCAGCAGCCCGACAGGGTGGTCAGATACGCAGTATTTT. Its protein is CASSPTGWSDTQYF.